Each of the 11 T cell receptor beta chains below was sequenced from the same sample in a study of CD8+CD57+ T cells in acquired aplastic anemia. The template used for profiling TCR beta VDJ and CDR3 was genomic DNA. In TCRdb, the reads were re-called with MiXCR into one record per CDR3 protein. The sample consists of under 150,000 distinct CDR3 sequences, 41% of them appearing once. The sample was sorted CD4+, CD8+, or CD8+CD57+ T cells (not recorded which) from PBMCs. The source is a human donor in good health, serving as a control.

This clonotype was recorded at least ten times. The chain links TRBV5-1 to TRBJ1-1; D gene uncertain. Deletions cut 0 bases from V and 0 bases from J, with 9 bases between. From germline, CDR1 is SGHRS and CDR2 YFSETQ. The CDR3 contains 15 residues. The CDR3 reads CASSLGGNVNTEAFF. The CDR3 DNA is TGCGCCAGCAGCTTGGGCGGGAACGTGAACACTGAAGCTTTCTTT.

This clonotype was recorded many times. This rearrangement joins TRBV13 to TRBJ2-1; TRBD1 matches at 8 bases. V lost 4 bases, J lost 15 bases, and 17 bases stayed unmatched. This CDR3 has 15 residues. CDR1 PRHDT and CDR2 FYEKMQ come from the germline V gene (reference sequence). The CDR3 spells CASSSSFTGGNSLFF. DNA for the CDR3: TGTGCCAGCAGCTCCTCCTTTACAGGGGGGAACTCTTTGTTCTTC.

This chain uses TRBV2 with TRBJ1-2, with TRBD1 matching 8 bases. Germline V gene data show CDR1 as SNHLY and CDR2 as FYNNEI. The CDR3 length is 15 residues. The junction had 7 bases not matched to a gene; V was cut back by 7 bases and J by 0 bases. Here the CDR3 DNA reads TGTGCCAGCAAACCTCTGGGACAGGCTAACTATGGCTACACCTTC. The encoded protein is CASKPLGQANYGYTF.

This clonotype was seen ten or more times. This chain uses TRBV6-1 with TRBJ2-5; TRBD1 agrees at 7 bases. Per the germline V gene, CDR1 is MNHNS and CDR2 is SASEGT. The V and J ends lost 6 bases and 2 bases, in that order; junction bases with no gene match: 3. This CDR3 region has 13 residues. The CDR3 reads CASSRGMQETQYF. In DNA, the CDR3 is TGTGCCAGCAGCAGGGGGATGCAAGAGACCCAGTACTTC.

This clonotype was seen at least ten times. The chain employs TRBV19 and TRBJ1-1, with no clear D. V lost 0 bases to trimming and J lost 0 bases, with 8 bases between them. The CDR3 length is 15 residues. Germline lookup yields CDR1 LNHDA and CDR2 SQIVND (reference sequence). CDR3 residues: CASSIDGRMNTEAFF. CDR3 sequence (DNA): TGTGCCAGTAGTATAGATGGGCGGATGAACACTGAAGCTTTCTTT.

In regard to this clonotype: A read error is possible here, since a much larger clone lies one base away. The CDR3 sequence is CASREQDSSGNTMYF. In DNA form, the CDR3 reads TGTGCCAGTAGGGAACAGGATAGCTCTGGAAACACCATGTATTTT. V usage is TRBV19 and J usage is TRBJ1-3; TRBD1 might be the D (5 bases). The germline gives CDR1 LNHDA, CDR2 SQIVND (reference sequence). The CDR3 runs to 15 residues.

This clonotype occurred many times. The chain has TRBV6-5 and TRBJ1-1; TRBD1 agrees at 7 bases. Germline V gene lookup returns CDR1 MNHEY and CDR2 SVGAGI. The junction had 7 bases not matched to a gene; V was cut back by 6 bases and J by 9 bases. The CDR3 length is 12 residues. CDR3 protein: CASRRGQQKAFF. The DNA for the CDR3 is TGTGCCAGCAGGCGGGGACAGCAAAAAGCTTTCTTT.

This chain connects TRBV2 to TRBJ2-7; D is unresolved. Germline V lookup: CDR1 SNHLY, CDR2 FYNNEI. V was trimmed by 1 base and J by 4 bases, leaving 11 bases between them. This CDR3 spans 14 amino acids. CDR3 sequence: CASSEGLELYEQYF. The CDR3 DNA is TGTGCCAGCAGTGAAGGGTTGGAGTTATACGAGCAGTACTTC.

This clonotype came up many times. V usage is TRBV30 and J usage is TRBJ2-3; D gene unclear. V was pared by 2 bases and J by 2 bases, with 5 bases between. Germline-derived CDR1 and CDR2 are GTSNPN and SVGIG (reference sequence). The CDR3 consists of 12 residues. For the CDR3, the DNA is TGTGCCTGGAGTATCATCACAGATACGCAGTATTTT. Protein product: CAWSIITDTQYF. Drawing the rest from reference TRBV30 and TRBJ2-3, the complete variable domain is SQTIHQWPATLVQPVGSPLSLECTVEGTSNPNLYWYRQAAGRGLQLLFYSVGIGQISSEVPQNLSASRPQDRQFILSSKKLLLSDSGFYLCAWSIITDTQYFGPGTRLTVL.

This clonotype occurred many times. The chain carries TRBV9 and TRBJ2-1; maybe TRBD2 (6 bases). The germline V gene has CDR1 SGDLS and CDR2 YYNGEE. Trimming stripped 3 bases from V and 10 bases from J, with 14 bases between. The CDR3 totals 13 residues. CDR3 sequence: CASSANHGGEQFF. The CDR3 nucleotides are TGTGCCAGCAGCGCCAATCACGGGGGAGAGCAGTTCTTC.

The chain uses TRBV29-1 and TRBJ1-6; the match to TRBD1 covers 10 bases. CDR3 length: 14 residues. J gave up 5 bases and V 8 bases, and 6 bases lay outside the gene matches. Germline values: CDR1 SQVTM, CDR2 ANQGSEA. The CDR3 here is CSLRGTGDNSPLHF. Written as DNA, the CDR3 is TGCAGCCTCCGAGGGACAGGGGATAATTCACCCCTCCACTTT.